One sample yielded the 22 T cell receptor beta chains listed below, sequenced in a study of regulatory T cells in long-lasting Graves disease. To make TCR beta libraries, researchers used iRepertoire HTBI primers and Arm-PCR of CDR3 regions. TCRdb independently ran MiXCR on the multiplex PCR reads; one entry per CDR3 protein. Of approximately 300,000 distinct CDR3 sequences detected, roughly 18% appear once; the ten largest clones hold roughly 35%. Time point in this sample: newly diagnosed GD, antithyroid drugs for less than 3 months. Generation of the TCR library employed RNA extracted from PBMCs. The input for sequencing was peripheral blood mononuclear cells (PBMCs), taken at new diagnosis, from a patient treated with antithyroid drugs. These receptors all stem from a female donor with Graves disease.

The CDR3 DNA reads as TGTGCCAGCAGCGTTATTTCACCCCTCCACTTT. This encodes CASSVISPLHF. The chain carries TRBV2 and TRBJ1-6, with unresolved D. CDR1 and CDR2 from the germline V gene are SNHLY and FYNNEI. With 6 bases removed from V and 9 bases from J, the gap between germline ends came to 6 bases. This CDR3 has 11 residues.

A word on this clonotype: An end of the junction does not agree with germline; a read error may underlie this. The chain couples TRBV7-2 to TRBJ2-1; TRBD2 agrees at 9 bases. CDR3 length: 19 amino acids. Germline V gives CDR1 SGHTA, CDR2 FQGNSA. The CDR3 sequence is CASSQRSGPAGGTYNEQFF. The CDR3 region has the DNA TGCGCCAGCAGCCAGCGTTCGGGACCAGCGGGAGGAACCTACAATGAGCAGTTCTTC.

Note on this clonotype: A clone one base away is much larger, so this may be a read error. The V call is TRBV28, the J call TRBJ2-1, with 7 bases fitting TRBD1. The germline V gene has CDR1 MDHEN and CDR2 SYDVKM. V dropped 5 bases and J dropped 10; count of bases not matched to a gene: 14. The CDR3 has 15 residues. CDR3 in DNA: TGTGCCAGCAGTACCCGACAGGGTTCCCCCTACGAGCAGTTCTTC. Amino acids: CASSTRQGSPYEQFF. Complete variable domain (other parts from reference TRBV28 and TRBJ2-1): DVKVTQSSRYLVKRTGEKVFLECVQDMDHENMFWYRQDPGLGLRLIYFSYDVKMKEKGDIPEGYSVSREKKERFSLILESASTNQTSMYLCASSTRQGSPYEQFFGPGTRLTVL.

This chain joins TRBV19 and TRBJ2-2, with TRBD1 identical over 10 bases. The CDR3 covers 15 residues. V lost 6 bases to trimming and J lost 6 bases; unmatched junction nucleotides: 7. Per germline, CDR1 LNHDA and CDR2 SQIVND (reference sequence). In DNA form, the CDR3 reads TGTGCCAGTAGGACAGGGGGCTCGGCGTCCGGGGAGCTGTTTTTT. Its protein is CASRTGGSASGELFF.

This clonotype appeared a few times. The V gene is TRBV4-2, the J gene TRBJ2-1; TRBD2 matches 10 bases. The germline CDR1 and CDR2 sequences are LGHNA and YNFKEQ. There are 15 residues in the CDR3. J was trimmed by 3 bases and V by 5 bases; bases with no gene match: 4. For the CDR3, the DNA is TGTGCCAGCAGCACTAGCGGGATTGACTACAATGAGCAGTTCTTC. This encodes CASSTSGIDYNEQFF.

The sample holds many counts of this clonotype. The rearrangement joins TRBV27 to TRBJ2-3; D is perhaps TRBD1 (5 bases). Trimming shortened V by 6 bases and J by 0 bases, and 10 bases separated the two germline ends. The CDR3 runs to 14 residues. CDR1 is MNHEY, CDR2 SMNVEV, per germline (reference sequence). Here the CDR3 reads CASRVQVSTDTQYF. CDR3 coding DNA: TGTGCCAGCAGAGTACAGGTCAGCACAGATACGCAGTATTTT.

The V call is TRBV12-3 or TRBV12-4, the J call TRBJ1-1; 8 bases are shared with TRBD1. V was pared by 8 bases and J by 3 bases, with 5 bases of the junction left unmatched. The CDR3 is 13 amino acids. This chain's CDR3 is CASPGGRDTEAFF. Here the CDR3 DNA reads TGTGCCAGCCCAGGGGGCAGGGACACTGAAGCTTTCTTT.

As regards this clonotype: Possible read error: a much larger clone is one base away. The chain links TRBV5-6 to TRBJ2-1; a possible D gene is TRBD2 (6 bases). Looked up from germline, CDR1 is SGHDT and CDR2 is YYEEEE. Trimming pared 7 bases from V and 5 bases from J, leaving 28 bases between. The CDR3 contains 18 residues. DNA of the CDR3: TGTGCCAGCGGCCACTATCGGGGATTGGGACTGAGCGACAATGAGCAGTTCTTC. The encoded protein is CASGHYRGLGLSDNEQFF.

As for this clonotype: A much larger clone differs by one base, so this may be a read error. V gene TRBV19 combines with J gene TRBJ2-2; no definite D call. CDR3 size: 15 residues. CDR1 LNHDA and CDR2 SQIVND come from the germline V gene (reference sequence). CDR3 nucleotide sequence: TGTGCCAGTTTGAGTACTTTCGCGAACGCCGGGGAGCTGTTTTTT. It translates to CASLSTFANAGELFF. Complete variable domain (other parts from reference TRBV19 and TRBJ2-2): DGGITQSPKYLFRKEGQNVTLSCEQNLNHDAMYWYRQDPGQGLRLIYYSQIVNDFQKGDIAEGYSVSREKKESFPLTVTSAQKNPTAFYLCASLSTFANAGELFFGEGSRLTVL.

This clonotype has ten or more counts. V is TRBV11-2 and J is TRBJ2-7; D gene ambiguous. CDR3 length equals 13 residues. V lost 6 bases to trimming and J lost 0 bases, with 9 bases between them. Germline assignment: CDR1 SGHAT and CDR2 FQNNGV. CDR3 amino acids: CASRPLSSYEQYF. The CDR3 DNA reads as TGTGCCAGCAGACCCCTGAGCTCCTACGAGCAGTACTTC.

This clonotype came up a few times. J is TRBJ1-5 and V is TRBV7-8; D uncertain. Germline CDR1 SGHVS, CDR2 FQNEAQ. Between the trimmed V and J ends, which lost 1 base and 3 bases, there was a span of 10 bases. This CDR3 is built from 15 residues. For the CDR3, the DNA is TGTGCCAGCAGCTTAGAAGGCCTCGTCAATCAGCCCCAGCATTTT. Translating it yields CASSLEGLVNQPQHF. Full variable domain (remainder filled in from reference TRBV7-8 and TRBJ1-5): GAGVSQSPRYKVAKRGQDVALRCDPISGHVSLFWYQQALGQGPEFLTYFQNEAQLDKSGLPSDRFFAERPEGSVSTLKIQRTQQEDSAVYLCASSLEGLVNQPQHFGDGTRLSIL.

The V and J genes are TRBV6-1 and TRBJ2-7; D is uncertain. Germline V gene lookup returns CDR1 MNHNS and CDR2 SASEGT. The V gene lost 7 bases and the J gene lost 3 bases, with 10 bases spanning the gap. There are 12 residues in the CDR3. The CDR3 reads CASTPNGYEQYF. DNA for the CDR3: TGTGCCAGCACGCCGAACGGCTACGAGCAGTACTTC.

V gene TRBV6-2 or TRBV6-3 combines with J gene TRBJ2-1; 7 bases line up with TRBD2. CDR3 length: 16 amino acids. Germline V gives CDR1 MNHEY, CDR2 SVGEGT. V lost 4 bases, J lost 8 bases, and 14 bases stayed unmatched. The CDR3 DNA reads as TGTGCCAGCAGTTTTCGGCTAGCGGCCCAAGGGGATGAGCAGTTCTTC. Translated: CASSFRLAAQGDEQFF.

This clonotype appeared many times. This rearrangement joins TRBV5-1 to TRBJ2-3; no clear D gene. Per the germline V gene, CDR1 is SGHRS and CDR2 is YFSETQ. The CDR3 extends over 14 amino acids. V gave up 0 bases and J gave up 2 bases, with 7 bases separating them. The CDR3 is CASSLGKITDTQYF. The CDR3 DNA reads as TGCGCCAGCAGCTTGGGCAAGATCACAGATACGCAGTATTTT.

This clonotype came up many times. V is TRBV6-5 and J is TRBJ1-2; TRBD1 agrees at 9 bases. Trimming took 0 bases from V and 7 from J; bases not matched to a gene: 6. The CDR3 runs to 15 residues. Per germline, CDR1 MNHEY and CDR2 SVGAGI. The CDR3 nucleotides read TGTGCCAGCAGTTACTCGAGGACAGGGGCTAGTGGCTACACCTTC. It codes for CASSYSRTGASGYTF.

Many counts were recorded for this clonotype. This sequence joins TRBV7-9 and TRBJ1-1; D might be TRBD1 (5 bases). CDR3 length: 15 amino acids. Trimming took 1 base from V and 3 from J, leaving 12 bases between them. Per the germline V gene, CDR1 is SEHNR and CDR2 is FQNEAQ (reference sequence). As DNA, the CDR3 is TGTGCCAGCAGCTTAGTCCTAGGGGCGGACACTGAAGCTTTCTTT. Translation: CASSLVLGADTEAFF.

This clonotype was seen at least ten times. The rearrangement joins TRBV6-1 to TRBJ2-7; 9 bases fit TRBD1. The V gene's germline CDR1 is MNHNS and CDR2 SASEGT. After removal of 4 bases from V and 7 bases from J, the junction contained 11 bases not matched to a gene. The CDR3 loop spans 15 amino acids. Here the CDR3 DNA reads TGTGCCAGCAGTGTCCCCGGGACAGGGTCGGGGGAGCAGTACTTC. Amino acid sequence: CASSVPGTGSGEQYF.

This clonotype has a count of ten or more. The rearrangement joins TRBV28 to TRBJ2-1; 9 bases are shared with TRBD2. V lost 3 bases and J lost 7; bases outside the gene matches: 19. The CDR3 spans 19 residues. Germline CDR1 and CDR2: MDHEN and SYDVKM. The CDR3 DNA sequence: TGTGCCAGCAGTTTCTCGTCATTTAGGCGGGAGGGCCCAAATAATGAGCAGTTCTTC. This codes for CASSFSSFRREGPNNEQFF. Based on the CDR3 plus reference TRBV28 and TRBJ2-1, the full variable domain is DVKVTQSSRYLVKRTGEKVFLECVQDMDHENMFWYRQDPGLGLRLIYFSYDVKMKEKGDIPEGYSVSREKKERFSLILESASTNQTSMYLCASSFSSFRREGPNNEQFFGPGTRLTVL.

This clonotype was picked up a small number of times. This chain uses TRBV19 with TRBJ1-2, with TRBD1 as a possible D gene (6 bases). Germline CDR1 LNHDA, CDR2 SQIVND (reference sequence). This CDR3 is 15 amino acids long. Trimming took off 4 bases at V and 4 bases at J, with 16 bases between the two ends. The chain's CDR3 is CASSRTTGKIYGYTF. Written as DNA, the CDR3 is TGTGCCAGTAGTAGAACCACAGGGAAAATCTATGGCTACACCTTC.

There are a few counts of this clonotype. CDR3 protein: CASSTSGTGIDEQYF. The CDR3 bases are TGCGCCAGCAGCACTTCCGGGACAGGTATCGACGAGCAGTACTTC. V usage is TRBV5-1 and J usage is TRBJ2-7; 8 bases line up with TRBD1. CDR3 length equals 15 residues. Looked up from germline, CDR1 is SGHRS and CDR2 is YFSETQ. Trimming at V came to 4 bases and at J to 5 bases, leaving 11 bases not matched to a gene.

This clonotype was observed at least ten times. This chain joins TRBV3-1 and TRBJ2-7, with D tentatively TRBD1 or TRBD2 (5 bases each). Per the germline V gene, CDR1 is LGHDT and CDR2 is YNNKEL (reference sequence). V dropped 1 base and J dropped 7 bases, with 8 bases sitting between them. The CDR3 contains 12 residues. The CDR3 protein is CASSQVWGEQYF. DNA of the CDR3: TGTGCCAGCAGCCAAGTCTGGGGGGAGCAGTACTTC.

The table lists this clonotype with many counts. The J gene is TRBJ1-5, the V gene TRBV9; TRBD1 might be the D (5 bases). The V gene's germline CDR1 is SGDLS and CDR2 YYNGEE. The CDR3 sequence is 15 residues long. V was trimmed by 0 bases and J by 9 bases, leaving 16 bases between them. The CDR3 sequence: CASSVADSSSGPQHF. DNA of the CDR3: TGTGCCAGCAGCGTAGCCGACAGTTCCAGTGGGCCCCAGCATTTT.